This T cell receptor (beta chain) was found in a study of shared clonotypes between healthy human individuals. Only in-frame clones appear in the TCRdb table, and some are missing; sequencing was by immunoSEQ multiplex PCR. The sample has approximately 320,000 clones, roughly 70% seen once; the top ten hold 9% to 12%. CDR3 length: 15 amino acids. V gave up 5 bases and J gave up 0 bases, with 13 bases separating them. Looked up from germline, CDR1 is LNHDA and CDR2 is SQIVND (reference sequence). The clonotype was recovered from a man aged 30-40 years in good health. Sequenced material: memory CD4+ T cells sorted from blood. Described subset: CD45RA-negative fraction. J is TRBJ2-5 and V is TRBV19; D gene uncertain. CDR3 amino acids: CASSLRMLDQETQYF. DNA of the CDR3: TGTGCCAGTAGTCTCCGAATGTTAGACCAAGAGACCCAGTACTTC.